The 11 T cell receptor beta chains reported below all come from one sample, sequenced in a study of human T cells and chemical hapten exposure. Stated time point: pre-sensitization, week 0. Noted treatment: therapeutic diphenylcyclopropenone sensitization with weekly scalp DPC. TCRdb analysed the RACE reads with MiXCR anew, one entry per CDR3 protein. The table has 250,000 or so distinct CDR3 sequences, approximately 8.4% seen once. The material sequenced was whole blood, taken in connection with sensitization to the hapten diphenylcyclopropenone (DPC). The receptors derive from a woman aged 40 to 50 with alopecia areata. Some clones in this sample may be carry-over from other donors' samples.

The chain recombines TRBV6-5 with TRBJ2-2; possibly TRBD2 for D (5 bases). Trimming took off 0 bases at V and 10 bases at J, with 15 bases between the two ends. The CDR3 totals 15 residues. CDR1 is MNHEY, CDR2 SVGAGI, per germline. CDR3 protein: CASSYSYVEGAELFF. DNA of the CDR3: TGTGCCAGCAGTTACTCGTATGTAGAGGGCGCGGAGCTGTTTTTT.

The CDR3 DNA reads TGCAGTGCGACCAGCGGGAGCTCCTACGAGCAGTACTTC. Amino acid sequence: CSATSGSSYEQYF. The chain employs TRBV20-1 and TRBJ2-7; 8 bases are shared with TRBD2. With V trimmed by 6 bases and J by 0 bases, 4 bases remained unmatched. Germline assignment: CDR1 DFQATT and CDR2 SNEGSKA (reference sequence). The CDR3 has 13 residues.

The CDR3 DNA reads as TGCAGTGCTAGAGATTTAGTGAGGGCGCAGTATTTT. Translation gives CSARDLVRAQYF. The chain is built from TRBV20-1 and TRBJ2-3, with D possibly being TRBD2 (5 bases). The CDR3 spans 12 residues. Trimming removed 0 bases from V and 10 bases from J, with 11 bases in between. Germline assignment: CDR1 DFQATT and CDR2 SNEGSKA (reference sequence).

This clonotype was seen only a few times. This chain connects TRBV12-3 or TRBV12-4 to TRBJ1-5; 8 nucleotides align to TRBD1. The CDR3 contains 16 residues. J was trimmed by 3 bases and V by 5 bases; bases with no gene match: 9. CDR3 amino acids: CASSQSWTGPNQPQHF. CDR3 DNA sequence: TGTGCCAGCAGTCAGTCCTGGACAGGGCCCAATCAGCCCCAGCATTTT.

This clonotype was observed a few times. This chain uses TRBV3-1 with TRBJ1-6, with D unresolved. The germline gives CDR1 LGHDT, CDR2 YNNKEL (reference sequence). This CDR3 contains 14 residues. V was trimmed by 2 bases and J by 7 bases, leaving 9 bases between them. The CDR3 DNA sequence: TGTGCCAGCAGCCAAATGGTCGGAAATTCACCCCTCCACTTT. It encodes CASSQMVGNSPLHF.

This clonotype turned up a few times. This rearrangement joins TRBV6-1 to TRBJ1-1, with 9 positions matching TRBD1. Germline values: CDR1 MNHNS, CDR2 SASEGT. The CDR3 has 17 amino acids. V trimming: 0 bases; J trimming: 6 bases; junction bases outside the gene matches: 11. The CDR3 loop reads CASSEAGTGFSRSEAFF. In DNA form, the CDR3 reads TGTGCCAGCAGTGAAGCCGGGACAGGGTTTAGTAGGTCTGAAGCTTTCTTT.

This clonotype showed up many times. The gene calls are TRBV27 and TRBJ2-5, with D unresolved. The V gene's germline CDR1 is MNHEY and CDR2 SMNVEV (reference sequence). Trimming removed 0 bases from V and 1 base from J, with 9 bases in between. This CDR3 spans 15 amino acids. The DNA for the CDR3 is TGTGCCAGCAGTTTATCGTGGCAGCCCCAAGAGACCCAGTACTTC. Translating it yields CASSLSWQPQETQYF.

This clonotype showed up many times. This chain connects TRBV27 to TRBJ2-7; D remains unclear. The ends were cut back, 4 bases at V and 1 base at J, with 5 bases in the middle. This CDR3 region has 12 residues. Germline CDR1 and CDR2: MNHEY and SMNVEV (reference sequence). For the CDR3, the DNA is TGTGCCAGCAGTTCATTTTCCTACGAGCAGTACTTC. Translation: CASSSFSYEQYF.

In its sample, this clonotype was seen many times. The chain uses TRBV28 and TRBJ2-1; 7 nucleotides line up with TRBD2. After removal of 10 bases from V and 4 bases from J, the junction contained 10 bases not matched to a gene. The CDR3 totals 14 residues. The germline gives CDR1 MDHEN, CDR2 SYDVKM. This chain's CDR3 is CATISSGMYNEQFF. CDR3 sequence (DNA): TGTGCCACCATATCTAGCGGCATGTACAATGAGCAGTTCTTC.

The V call is TRBV12-3 or TRBV12-4, the J call TRBJ1-5, with 7 positions matching TRBD1. J gave up 0 bases and V 3 bases, and 2 bases lay outside the gene matches. The CDR3 sequence is 15 residues long. Here the CDR3 reads CASSFGDSSNQPQHF. As DNA, the CDR3 is TGTGCCAGCAGTTTTGGGGACAGTAGCAATCAGCCCCAGCATTTT.

There are a few counts of this clonotype. CDR3 sequence reads: CAISESFVLGYEQYF. CDR3 sequence (DNA): TGTGCCATCAGTGAGTCTTTTGTTCTGGGCTACGAGCAGTACTTC. V and J are TRBV10-3 and TRBJ2-7; D is unclear. Germline V gives CDR1 ENHRY, CDR2 SYGVKD. The CDR3 sequence is 15 residues long. V dropped 0 bases and J dropped 3 bases, with 12 bases sitting between them.